This TCR beta chain was sequenced during a study of T cells in Graves' hyperthyroidism and ophthalmopathy. General study results and limits: Among clonotypes expanded in thyroid above 0.001, most were also found in blood.

V gave up 5 bases and J gave up 4 bases, with 17 bases separating them. CDR1 MNHEY and CDR2 SMNVEV come from the germline V gene (reference sequence). The CDR3 totals 15 residues. This clonotype was counted a few times. Its cognate antigen is unknown. Regions amplified from RNA transcripts were the TCR beta CDR3 regions. In the first-round RT-PCR of the TCR CDR3, the HTBI primer set was used. From the multiplex PCR reads, TCRdb called clonotypes with MiXCR, one entry per CDR3 protein. This table has some 350,000 distinct CDR3 sequences, about 25% appearing once. Diagnoses were made from clinical symptoms, serum measures (thyroxine and TRAb), thyroid ultrasound and orbital computed tomography.

The receptor's source is a man aged 50 or older with Graves' hyperthyroidism. The sample consisted of blood. This chain uses TRBV27 with TRBJ2-5; D may be TRBD2 (6 bases). The DNA for the CDR3 is TGTGCCAGCAGTCCCCAGGGAGGAAAGAGAGAGACCCAGTACTTC. Protein: CASSPQGGKRETQYF.